Listed here are 20 T cell receptor beta chains from one sample, sequenced in a study of T cells expressing NK-cell markers. TCRdb reanalyzed the 5' RACE reads, giving one entry per CDR3 protein sequence and no DNA. Listed are a few hundred thousand distinct CDR3 sequences; about 0.4% falls within the top ten. Sequenced input: blood T cells: a sorted CD56 or NKG2C T cell subset, CD4+ or CD8+ T cells, or bulk PBMC T cells (not recorded which). These receptors were taken from a man between 18 and 35 years old in good health.

The chain links TRBV5-1 to TRBJ1-1. CDR3 length: 12 amino acids. Germline values: CDR1 SGHRS, CDR2 YFSETQ. CDR3 loop: CASSLASGSAFF.

The chain recombines TRBV25-1 with TRBJ1-2. CDR3 length: 11 residues. Germline CDR1 reads MGHDK; CDR2 reads SYGVNS. CDR3 sequence: CASSTVYGYTF.

The CDR3 is CASSSLGHLSTDTQYF. The J gene is TRBJ2-3, the V gene TRBV7-2; checking the TCRdb D call of TRBD2 is not possible without DNA. CDR1 and CDR2 (germline): SGHTA, FQGNSA. There are 16 residues in the CDR3.

This sequence joins TRBV7-2 and TRBJ1-2. Germline V gene sequence: CDR1 SGHTA, CDR2 FQGNSA. CDR3 length: 13 amino acids. The CDR3 sequence is CASSPVQSYGYTF.

V is TRBV19 and J is TRBJ1-5; TCRdb selects TRBD1, and the lack of DNA leaves this call unchecked. Germline V gene lookup returns CDR1 LNHDA and CDR2 SQIVND (reference sequence). The CDR3 is 18 residues long. Here the CDR3 reads CASSIDGSRGSSNQPQHF.

The rearrangement uses TRBV29-1 and TRBJ2-5; TCRdb returns TRBD1, unconfirmable since there is no DNA. The CDR3 totals 16 residues. The V gene's germline CDR1 is SQVTM and CDR2 ANQGSEA. CDR3 region: CSVQSLGTGAQETQYF.

V usage is TRBV6-5 and J usage is TRBJ2-5. CDR1 MNHEY and CDR2 SVGAGI come from the germline V gene. The CDR3 is made up of 12 amino acids. The CDR3 loop reads CASSDLRETQYF.

This chain joins TRBV7-8 and TRBJ2-2. CDR1 SGHVS and CDR2 FQNEAQ come from the germline V gene. The CDR3 length is 15 residues. CDR3 region: CASSLLGPNTGELFF.

The J gene is TRBJ2-4, the V gene TRBV7-9; TCRdb indicates TRBD2, and absent DNA this call remains unverified. The CDR3 contains 16 residues. Germline CDR1 is SEHNR and CDR2 is FQNEAQ (reference sequence). CDR3 in amino acids: CASVAGGTLAKNIQYF.

The V gene is TRBV7-9, the J gene TRBJ2-5. This CDR3 contains 14 residues. CDR1 and CDR2 (germline): SEHNR, FQNEAQ (reference sequence). The CDR3: CASSFQGMQETQYF.

This chain joins TRBV14 and TRBJ2-6. The CDR3 is 16 residues long. Germline V gene lookup returns CDR1 SGHDN and CDR2 FVKESK. The CDR3 here is CASSLNLGSGANVLTF.

The chain's CDR3 is CASSPLGTSYNEQFF. This chain connects TRBV14 to TRBJ2-1. CDR1 is SGHDN and CDR2 is FVKESK in the germline V gene. This CDR3 is built from 15 residues.

The chain carries TRBV29-1 and TRBJ2-1; TCRdb designates TRBD1, a call that cannot be tested without DNA. The CDR3 sequence is 17 residues long. Germline assignment: CDR1 SQVTM and CDR2 ANQGSEA. CDR3 region: CSVGTGYGLGSYNEQFF.

The gene calls are TRBV20-1 and TRBJ2-1; there is no DNA to check the TCRdb D call of TRBD2. Germline assignment: CDR1 DFQATT and CDR2 SNEGSKA (reference sequence). There are 18 residues in the CDR3. CDR3 loop: CSDKKASGGSSSYNEQFF.

The genes are TRBV7-2 and TRBJ2-2; the TCRdb D gene call, TRBD1, has no DNA to confirm it. The CDR3 runs 15 residues. Germline V lookup: CDR1 SGHTA, CDR2 FQGNSA. The CDR3: CASSREGWSTGELFF. Based on the CDR3 plus reference TRBV7-2 and TRBJ2-2, the full variable domain is GAGVSQSPSNKVTEKGKDVELRCDPISGHTALYWYRQSLGQGLEFLIYFQGNSAPDKSGLPSDRFSAERTGGSVSTLTIQRTQQEDSAVYLCASSREGWSTGELFFGEGSRLTVL.

The gene calls are TRBV29-1 and TRBJ2-7; TCRdb's D call of TRBD2 is untestable without DNA. CDR3 length equals 14 residues. Germline CDR1 reads SQVTM; CDR2 reads ANQGSEA. CDR3 in amino acids: CSVVVERGAYEQYF.

V and J are TRBV12-3 or TRBV12-4 and TRBJ2-5; TCRdb lists TRBD2, though no DNA is available to test this call. CDR3 length: 16 residues. The CDR3 is CASSQAGTRLKETQYF.

The V call is TRBV29-1, the J call TRBJ2-7; TCRdb proposes TRBD2, but this gene call is untestable without DNA. The length of the CDR3 is 13 residues. Germline-derived CDR1 and CDR2 are SQVTM and ANQGSEA. The CDR3 loop reads CSVEGRESYEQYF.

The chain combines TRBV25-1 with TRBJ1-5; TCRdb's D call, TRBD1, is unchecked because there is no DNA. The CDR3 contains 15 residues. Germline CDR1 reads MGHDK; CDR2 reads SYGVNS. The CDR3 is CASSESRGDGQPQHF.

The CDR3 sequence is CSAEIPLAVINEEQFF. The chain uses TRBV20-1 and TRBJ2-1; the D gene TCRdb calls, TRBD2, cannot be checked with no DNA. CDR1 and CDR2 (germline): DFQATT, SNEGSKA (reference sequence). This CDR3 is 16 amino acids long.